This TCR beta chain was documented in a study of shared clonotypes between healthy human individuals. Generated by immunoSEQ multiplex PCR, the TCRdb table keeps only in-frame clones and is missing some. The sample shows some 2,500,000 clones, about 90% of them seen only once. Germline assignment: CDR1 MDHEN and CDR2 SYDVKM. The CDR3 runs to 12 residues. Trimming shortened V by 8 bases and J by 2 bases, and 9 bases separated the two germline ends. This clone has a handful of counts. The gene calls are TRBV28 and TRBJ1-1; D might be TRBD1 (5 bases). Sequenced material: naive CD4+ T cells from PBMCs. Subset reported: CD45RA+ positively selected. This clonotype was obtained from a man aged 18 to 30 in good health. Some clones in this sample may be carry-over from other donors' samples. CDR3 coding DNA: TGTGCCAGCTTAGGGGCTAACACTGAAGCTTTCTTT. Amino acid sequence: CASLGANTEAFF. The full variable domain, its missing parts supplied by reference TRBV28 and TRBJ1-1, is DVKVTQSSRYLVKRTGEKVFLECVQDMDHENMFWYRQDPGLGLRLIYFSYDVKMKEKGDIPEGYSVSREKKERFSLILESASTNQTSMYLCASLGANTEAFFGQGTRLTVV.